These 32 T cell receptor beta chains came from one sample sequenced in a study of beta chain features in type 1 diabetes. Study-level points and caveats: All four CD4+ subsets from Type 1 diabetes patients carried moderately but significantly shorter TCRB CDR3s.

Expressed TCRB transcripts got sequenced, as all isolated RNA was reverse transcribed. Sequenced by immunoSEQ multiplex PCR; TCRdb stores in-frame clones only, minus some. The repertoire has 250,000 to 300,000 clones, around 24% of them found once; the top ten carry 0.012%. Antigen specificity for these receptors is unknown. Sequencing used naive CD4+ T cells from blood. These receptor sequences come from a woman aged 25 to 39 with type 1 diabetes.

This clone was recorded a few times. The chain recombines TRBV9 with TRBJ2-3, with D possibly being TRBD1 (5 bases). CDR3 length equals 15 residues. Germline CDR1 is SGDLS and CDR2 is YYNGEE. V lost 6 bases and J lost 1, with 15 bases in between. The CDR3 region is CASNLRGRGTDTQYF. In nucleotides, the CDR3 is TGTGCCAGCAACTTAAGGGGTAGGGGCACAGATACGCAGTATTTT.

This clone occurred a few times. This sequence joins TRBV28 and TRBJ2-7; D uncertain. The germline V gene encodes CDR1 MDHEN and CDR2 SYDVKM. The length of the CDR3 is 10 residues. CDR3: CAIGDSEQYF. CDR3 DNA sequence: TGTGCTATTGGCGACTCCGAGCAGTACTTC.

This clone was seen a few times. Here the CDR3 DNA reads TGCGCCAGCAGCACGGAGACCCAAAGTGGCTACACCTTC. Translated, it gives CASSTETQSGYTF. The J gene is TRBJ1-2, the V gene TRBV5-1; no firm D call. V was trimmed by 4 bases and J by 7 bases, leaving 14 bases between them. CDR1 SGHRS and CDR2 YFSETQ come from the germline V gene. This CDR3 contains 13 residues.

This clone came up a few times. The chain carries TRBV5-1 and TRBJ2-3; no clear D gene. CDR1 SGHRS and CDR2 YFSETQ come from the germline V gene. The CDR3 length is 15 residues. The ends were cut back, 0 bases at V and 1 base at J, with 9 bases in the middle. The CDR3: CASSLVAVGTDTQYF. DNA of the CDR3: TGCGCCAGCAGCTTGGTGGCGGTCGGCACAGATACGCAGTATTTT.

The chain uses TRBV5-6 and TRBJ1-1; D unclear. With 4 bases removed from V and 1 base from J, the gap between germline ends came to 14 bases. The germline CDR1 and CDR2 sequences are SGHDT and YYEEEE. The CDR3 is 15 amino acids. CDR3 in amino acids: CASSPSPRGNTEAFF. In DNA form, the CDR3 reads TGTGCCAGCAGCCCAAGCCCTCGGGGGAACACTGAAGCTTTCTTT.

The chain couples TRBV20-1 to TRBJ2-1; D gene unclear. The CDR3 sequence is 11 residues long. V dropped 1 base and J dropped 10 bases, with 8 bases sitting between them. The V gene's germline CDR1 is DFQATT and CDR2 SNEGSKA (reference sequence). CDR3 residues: CSARVVPEQFF. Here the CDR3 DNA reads TGCAGTGCTAGAGTAGTCCCCGAGCAGTTCTTC.

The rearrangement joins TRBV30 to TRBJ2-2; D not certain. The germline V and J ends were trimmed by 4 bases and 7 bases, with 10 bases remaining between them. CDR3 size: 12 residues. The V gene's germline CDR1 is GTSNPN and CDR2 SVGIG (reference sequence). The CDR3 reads CAWTISVGELFF. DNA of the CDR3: TGTGCCTGGACTATATCCGTCGGGGAGCTGTTTTTT.

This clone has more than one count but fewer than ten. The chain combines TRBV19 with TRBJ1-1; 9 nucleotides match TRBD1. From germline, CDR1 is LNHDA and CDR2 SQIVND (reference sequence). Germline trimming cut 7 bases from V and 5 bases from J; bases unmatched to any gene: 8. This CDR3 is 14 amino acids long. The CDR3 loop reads CASMGIGTGTEAFF. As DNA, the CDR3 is TGTGCCAGTATGGGGATCGGGACAGGGACTGAAGCTTTCTTT.

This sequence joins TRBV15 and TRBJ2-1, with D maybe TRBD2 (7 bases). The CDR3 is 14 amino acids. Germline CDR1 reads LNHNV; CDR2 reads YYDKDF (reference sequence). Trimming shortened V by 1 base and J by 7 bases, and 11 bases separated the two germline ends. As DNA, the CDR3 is TGTGCCACCAGCAGAGTAAGGGGGGGGAATGAGCAGTTCTTC. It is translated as CATSRVRGGNEQFF.

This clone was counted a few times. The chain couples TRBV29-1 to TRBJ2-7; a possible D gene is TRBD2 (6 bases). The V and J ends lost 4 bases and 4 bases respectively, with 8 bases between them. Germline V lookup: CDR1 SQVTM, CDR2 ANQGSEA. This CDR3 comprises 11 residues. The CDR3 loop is CSVASEYEQYF. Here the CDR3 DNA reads TGCAGCGTTGCTAGCGAGTACGAGCAGTACTTC.

The CDR3 DNA sequence: TGTGCCAGCTCCTTCACTGGACGGACACCCTACTTC. This translates into CASSFTGRTPYF. The V call is TRBV27, the J call TRBJ2-5; maybe TRBD1 (5 bases). Trimming shortened V by 8 bases and J by 14 bases, and 21 bases separated the two germline ends. This CDR3 has 12 residues. CDR1 and CDR2 from the germline V gene are MNHEY and SMNVEV (reference sequence).

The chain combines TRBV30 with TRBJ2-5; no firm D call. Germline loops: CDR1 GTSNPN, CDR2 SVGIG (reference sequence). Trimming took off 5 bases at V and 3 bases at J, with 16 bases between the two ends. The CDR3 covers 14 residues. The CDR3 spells CAWGQLLQKETQYF. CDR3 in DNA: TGTGCCTGGGGGCAACTCCTGCAAAAAGAGACCCAGTACTTC.

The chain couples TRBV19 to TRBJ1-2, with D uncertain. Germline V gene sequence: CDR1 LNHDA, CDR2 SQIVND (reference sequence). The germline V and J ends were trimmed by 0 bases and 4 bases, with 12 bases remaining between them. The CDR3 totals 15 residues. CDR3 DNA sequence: TGTGCCAGTAGTATAGATCCGGAGGGAGTCTATGGCTACACCTTC. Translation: CASSIDPEGVYGYTF.

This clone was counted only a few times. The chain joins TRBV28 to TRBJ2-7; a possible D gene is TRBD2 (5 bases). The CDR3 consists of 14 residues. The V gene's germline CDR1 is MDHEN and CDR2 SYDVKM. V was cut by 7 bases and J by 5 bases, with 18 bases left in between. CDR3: CASTSPGVLHEQYF. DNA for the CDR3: TGTGCCAGCACCTCCCCCGGGGTTCTCCACGAGCAGTACTTC.

The CDR3 region is CASSLDFEKLFF. CDR3 DNA sequence: TGTGCCAGCAGCTTAGACTTCGAAAAACTGTTTTTT. The chain combines TRBV7-9 with TRBJ1-4, with D unclear. V was cut by 1 base and J by 8 bases, with 5 bases left in between. The CDR3 has 12 residues. The germline V gene encodes CDR1 SEHNR and CDR2 FQNEAQ (reference sequence).

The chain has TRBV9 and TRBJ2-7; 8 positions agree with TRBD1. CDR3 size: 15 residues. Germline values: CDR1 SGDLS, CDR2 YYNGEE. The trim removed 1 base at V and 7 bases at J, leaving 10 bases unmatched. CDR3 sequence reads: CASSVSGTGDEEQYF. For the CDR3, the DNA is TGTGCCAGCAGCGTATCCGGGACAGGAGATGAGGAGCAGTACTTC.

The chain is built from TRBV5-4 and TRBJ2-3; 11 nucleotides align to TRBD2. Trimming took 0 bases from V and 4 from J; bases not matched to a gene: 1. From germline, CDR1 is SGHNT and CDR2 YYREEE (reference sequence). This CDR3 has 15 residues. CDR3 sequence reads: CASSLALAGADTQYF. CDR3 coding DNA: TGTGCCAGCAGCTTGGCACTAGCGGGAGCAGATACGCAGTATTTT.

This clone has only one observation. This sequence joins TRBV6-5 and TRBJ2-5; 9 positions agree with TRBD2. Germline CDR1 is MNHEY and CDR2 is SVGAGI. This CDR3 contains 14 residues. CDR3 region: CPKELAGHPETQYF. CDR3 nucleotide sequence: TGTCCAAAAGAACTAGCGGGTCATCCAGAGACCCAGTACTTC.

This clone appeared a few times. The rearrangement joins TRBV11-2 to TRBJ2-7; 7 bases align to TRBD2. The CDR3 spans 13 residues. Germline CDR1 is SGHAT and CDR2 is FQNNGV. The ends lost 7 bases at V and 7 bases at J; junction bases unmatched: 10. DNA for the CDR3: TGTGCCAGCACCCTGCGCCGAGCGGGGGAGCAGTACTTC. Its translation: CASTLRRAGEQYF.

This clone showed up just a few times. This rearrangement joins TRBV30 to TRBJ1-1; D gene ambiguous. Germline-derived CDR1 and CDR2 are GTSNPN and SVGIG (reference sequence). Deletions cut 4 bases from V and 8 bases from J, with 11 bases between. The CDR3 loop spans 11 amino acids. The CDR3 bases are TGTGCCTGGATAGTATCGGGAGAAGCTTTCTTT. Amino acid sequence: CAWIVSGEAFF.

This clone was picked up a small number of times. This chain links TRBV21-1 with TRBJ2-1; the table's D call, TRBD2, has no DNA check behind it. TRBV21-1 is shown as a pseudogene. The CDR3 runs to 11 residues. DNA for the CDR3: TGTGCCAGCAGCCGGAGTAATGAGCAGTTCTTC. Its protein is CASSRSNEQFF.

The CDR3 reads CASSHLPGQGYGKTQYF. CDR3 coding DNA: TGTGCCAGCAGCCACCTCCCGGGACAGGGGTACGGGAAGACCCAGTACTTC. The V call is TRBV21-1, the J call TRBJ2-5; the D call of TRBD1 is as the table states it, not checked on the DNA. TRBV21-1 is termed a pseudogene. This CDR3 has 17 amino acids.

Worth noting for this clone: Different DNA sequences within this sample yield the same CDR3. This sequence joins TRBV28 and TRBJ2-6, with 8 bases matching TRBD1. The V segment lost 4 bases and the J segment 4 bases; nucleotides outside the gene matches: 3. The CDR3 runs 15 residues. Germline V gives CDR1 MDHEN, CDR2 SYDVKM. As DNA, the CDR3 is TGTGCCAGCAGTTCGACAGGGGCCGGGGCCAACGTCCTGACTTTC. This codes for CASSSTGAGANVLTF.

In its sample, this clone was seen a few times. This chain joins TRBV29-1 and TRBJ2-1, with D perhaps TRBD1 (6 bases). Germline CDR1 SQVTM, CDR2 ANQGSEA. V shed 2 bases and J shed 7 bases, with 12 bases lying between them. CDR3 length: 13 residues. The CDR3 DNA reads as TGCAGCGTTGAATTACAGGGTGGGAATGAGCAGTTCTTC. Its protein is CSVELQGGNEQFF.

The CDR3: CAWRLELYGYTF. CDR3 nucleotides: TGTGCCTGGAGATTAGAACTCTATGGCTACACCTTC. This chain links TRBV30 with TRBJ1-2; no reliable D call. The CDR3 loop spans 12 amino acids. Trimming stripped 3 bases from V and 4 bases from J, with 9 bases between. The V gene's germline CDR1 is GTSNPN and CDR2 SVGIG (reference sequence).

CDR3 in DNA: TGTGCCAGCGGTGACTACTACGAGCAGTACTTC. It encodes CASGDYYEQYF. This chain joins TRBV27 and TRBJ2-7; perhaps TRBD2 as D (5 bases). The CDR3 consists of 11 residues. V dropped 8 bases and J dropped 3 bases, with 8 bases sitting between them. The germline V gene encodes CDR1 MNHEY and CDR2 SMNVEV (reference sequence).

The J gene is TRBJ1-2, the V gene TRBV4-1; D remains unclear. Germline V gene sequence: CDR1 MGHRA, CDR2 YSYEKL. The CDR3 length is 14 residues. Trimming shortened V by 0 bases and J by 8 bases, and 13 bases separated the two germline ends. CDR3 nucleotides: TGCGCCAGCAGCCAAGATTTGGGCAGTCGGGGCTACACCTTC. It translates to CASSQDLGSRGYTF.

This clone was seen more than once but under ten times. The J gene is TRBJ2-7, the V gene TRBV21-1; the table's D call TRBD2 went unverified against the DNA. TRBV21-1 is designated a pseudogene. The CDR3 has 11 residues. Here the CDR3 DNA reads TGTGCCAGCAGCACGGGGGTAGAGCAGTACTTC. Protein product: CASSTGVEQYF.

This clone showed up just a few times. Here the CDR3 DNA reads TGTGCCAGCAGCTTGGGGCTAGCGGGAGACAATGAGCAGTTCTTC. It translates to CASSLGLAGDNEQFF. The V gene is TRBV5-6, the J gene TRBJ2-1; 10 bases fit TRBD2. Looked up from germline, CDR1 is SGHDT and CDR2 is YYEEEE. Unmatched junction bases numbered 2, after V lost 0 bases and J lost 5 bases. The CDR3 has 15 amino acids.

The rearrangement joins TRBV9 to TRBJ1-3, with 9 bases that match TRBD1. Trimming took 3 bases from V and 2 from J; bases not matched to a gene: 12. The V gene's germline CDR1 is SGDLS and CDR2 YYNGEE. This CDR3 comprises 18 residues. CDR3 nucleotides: TGTGCCAGCAGCGCCTCTACCGGGACAGGGTTTACTGGAAACACCATATATTTT. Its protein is CASSASTGTGFTGNTIYF. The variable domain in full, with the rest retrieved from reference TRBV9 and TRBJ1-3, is DSGVTQTPKHLITATGQRVTLRCSPRSGDLSVYWYQQSLDQGLQFLIQYYNGEERAKGNILERFSAQQFPDLHSELNLSSLELGDSALYFCASSASTGTGFTGNTIYFGEGSWLTVV.

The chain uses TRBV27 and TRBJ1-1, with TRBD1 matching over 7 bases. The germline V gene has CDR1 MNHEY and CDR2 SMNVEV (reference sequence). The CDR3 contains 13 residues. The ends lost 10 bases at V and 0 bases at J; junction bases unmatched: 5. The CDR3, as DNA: TGTGCCACCTCGGGACAGATGAACACTGAAGCTTTCTTT. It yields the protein CATSGQMNTEAFF.

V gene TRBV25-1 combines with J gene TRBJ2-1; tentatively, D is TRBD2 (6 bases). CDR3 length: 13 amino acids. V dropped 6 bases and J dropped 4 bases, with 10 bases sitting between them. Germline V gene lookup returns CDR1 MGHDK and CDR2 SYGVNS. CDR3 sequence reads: CASSRLEYNEQFF. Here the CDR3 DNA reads TGTGCCAGCAGCCGACTAGAGTACAATGAGCAGTTCTTC. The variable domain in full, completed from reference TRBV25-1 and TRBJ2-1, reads EADIYQTPRYLVIGTGKKITLECSQTMGHDKMYWYQQDPGMELHLIHYSYGVNSTEKGDLSSESTVSRIRTEHFPLTLESARPSHTSQYLCASSRLEYNEQFFGPGTRLTVL.